The 26 T cell receptor beta chains below were found in one sample sequenced in a study of blood T cell repertoires in COVID-19. Sequenced by immunoSEQ multiplex PCR; TCRdb stores in-frame clones only, minus some. The table shows about 200,000 clones, with under 80% occurring only once. The sequencing input was PBMCs or T cells enriched from blood (not recorded which). The receptors here all came from a woman aged 45-65 years with acute COVID-19.

The rearrangement uses TRBV19 and TRBJ1-4, with 9 bases matching TRBD1. Germline V gene data show CDR1 as LNHDA and CDR2 as SQIVND (reference sequence). The junction had 9 bases not matched to a gene; V was cut back by 5 bases and J by 8 bases. The CDR3 totals 15 residues. The CDR3: CASSPSGTGKEKLFF. The CDR3 DNA follows: TGTGCCAGTAGTCCGTCCGGGACAGGGAAAGAAAAACTGTTTTTT.

The V call is TRBV5-1, the J call TRBJ2-5; D possibly corresponds to TRBD1 (5 bases). In germline, CDR1 is SGHRS, CDR2 YFSETQ. The CDR3 has 14 residues. The V end was cut by 7 bases, the J end by 3 bases, with 16 bases between. CDR3 loop: CASAPSRREETQYF. The CDR3, as DNA: TGCGCCAGCGCCCCCTCTCGCAGGGAAGAGACCCAGTACTTC.

In its sample, this clone was seen once. V gene TRBV6-5 combines with J gene TRBJ1-1; D possibly corresponds to TRBD1 (5 bases). Per germline, CDR1 MNHEY and CDR2 SVGAGI. There are 14 residues in the CDR3. V gave up 3 bases and J gave up 0 bases, with 8 bases separating them. CDR3 bases: TGTGCCAGCAGTTATCCAGGGATGAACACTGAAGCTTTCTTT. It codes for CASSYPGMNTEAFF.

This chain links TRBV27 with TRBJ1-1; D possibly corresponds to TRBD1 (5 bases). Per germline, CDR1 MNHEY and CDR2 SMNVEV (reference sequence). The CDR3 has 15 amino acids. Trimming stripped 5 bases from V and 4 bases from J, with 17 bases between. The CDR3 region has the DNA TGTGCCAGCAGTAATATGGCGGGGGGGGGCACTGAAGCTTTCTTT. The encoded protein is CASSNMAGGGTEAFF.

The chain is built from TRBV7-9 and TRBJ1-5; 7 nucleotides agree with TRBD1. This CDR3 is 15 amino acids long. The trim removed 2 bases at V and 8 bases at J, leaving 9 bases unmatched. Germline CDR1 reads SEHNR; CDR2 reads FQNEAQ (reference sequence). The CDR3 loop is CASSLRGQGDEPQHF. DNA for the CDR3: TGTGCCAGCAGCTTAAGGGGCCAGGGGGATGAGCCCCAGCATTTT.

The chain carries TRBV19 and TRBJ2-1; 12 positions match TRBD2. This CDR3 contains 16 residues. The V and J ends lost 3 bases and 3 bases, in that order; junction bases with no gene match: 3. Germline V gene lookup returns CDR1 LNHDA and CDR2 SQIVND (reference sequence). In DNA, the CDR3 is TGTGCCAGTAGTATTCTAGCGGGGGGGCTCTACAATGAGCAGTTCTTC. It translates to CASSILAGGLYNEQFF.

V usage is TRBV5-1 and J usage is TRBJ2-2, with TRBD2 matching 12 bases. Germline lookup yields CDR1 SGHRS and CDR2 YFSETQ. Trimming cost V 4 bases and J 4 bases; bases outside gene matches: 11. CDR3 length equals 18 residues. The CDR3 coding sequence is TGCGCCAGCAGCCATGACCTAGCGGGGGGGTTTGGCACCGGGGAGCTGTTTTTT. Translating gives CASSHDLAGGFGTGELFF.

This clone was detected ten times or more. The chain combines TRBV14 with TRBJ1-6, with D possibly matching TRBD1 (5 bases). Germline CDR1 and CDR2: SGHDN and FVKESK. This CDR3 contains 17 residues. The ends were cut back, 5 bases at V and 0 bases at J, with 14 bases in the middle. DNA for the CDR3: TGTGCCAGCAGCGATCGAAGGGGTAGCTCCTATAATTCACCCCTCCACTTT. Encoded protein: CASSDRRGSSYNSPLHF.

The V and J genes are TRBV7-2 and TRBJ1-1, with D perhaps TRBD1 (5 bases). Trimming shortened V by 2 bases and J by 6 bases, and 10 bases separated the two germline ends. Germline assignment: CDR1 SGHTA and CDR2 FQGNSA. The CDR3 extends over 13 amino acids. The CDR3 nucleotides are TGTGCCAGCAGCTTAATGGAACAGGCTGAAGCTTTCTTT. Amino acids: CASSLMEQAEAFF.

The genes are TRBV10-1 and TRBJ1-1, with D tentatively TRBD1 (5 bases). CDR1 and CDR2 (germline): WNHNN, SYGVQD (reference sequence). V gave up 6 bases and J gave up 6 bases, with 17 bases separating them. This CDR3 is 14 amino acids long. As DNA, the CDR3 is TGCGCCAGCAGCTATACCCAGGGAGGGGCTGAAGCTTTCTTT. Its translation is CASSYTQGGAEAFF.

V usage is TRBV29-1 and J usage is TRBJ2-1; no firm D call. The CDR3 consists of 15 residues. V was pared by 1 base and J by 0 bases, with 10 bases between. Germline lookup yields CDR1 SQVTM and CDR2 ANQGSEA. The CDR3 coding sequence is TGCAGCGTTGAAGGGGCCCGTAGCTCCTACAATGAGCAGTTCTTC. This codes for CSVEGARSSYNEQFF.

The chain has TRBV9 and TRBJ2-3, with 9 nucleotides matching TRBD2. Germline assignment: CDR1 SGDLS and CDR2 YYNGEE. The CDR3 covers 17 residues. J lost 8 bases, V lost 0 bases, and 13 bases had no gene match. The CDR3 DNA reads as TGTGCCAGCAGCGTAGGTCCCCTAGCGGGGTCATCGGCTACGCAGTATTTT. It encodes CASSVGPLAGSSATQYF.

This clone was picked up one time. The V and J genes are TRBV6-5 and TRBJ1-3; D remains unclear. Germline V gives CDR1 MNHEY, CDR2 SVGAGI. The CDR3 has 14 amino acids. Trimming took 2 bases from V and 0 from J, leaving 5 bases between them. CDR3 in amino acids: CASSYTGSGNTIYF. CDR3 coding DNA: TGTGCCAGCAGTTACACGGGCTCTGGAAACACCATATATTTT.

The CDR3 reads CASSFSTWGRSYEQYV. CDR3 nucleotides: TGTGCCAGCAGCTTTAGTACGTGGGGCAGGTCCTACGAGCAGTACGTC. The V gene is TRBV11-2, the J gene TRBJ2-7, with D maybe TRBD1 (5 bases). CDR1 and CDR2 from the germline V gene are SGHAT and FQNNGV. The CDR3 is 16 amino acids. Trimming stripped 3 bases from V and 1 base from J, with 16 bases between.

The chain uses TRBV30 and TRBJ1-2; 9 nucleotides align to TRBD1. This CDR3 region has 16 residues. Trimming removed 0 bases from V and 6 bases from J; junction bases left unmatched: 11. The germline V gene has CDR1 GTSNPN and CDR2 SVGIG (reference sequence). CDR3 bases: TGTGCCTGGAGTGTACTGGGTTACAGGGGGCGAAATGGCTACACCTTC. Its protein is CAWSVLGYRGRNGYTF.

The rearrangement uses TRBV7-3 and TRBJ1-6; tentatively, D is TRBD1 (5 bases). Trimming left V 2 bases short and J 2 bases short, with 7 bases between. The CDR3 covers 15 residues. CDR1 is SGHTA, CDR2 FQGTGA, per germline. As DNA, the CDR3 is TGTGCCAGCAGCTTACAGGGTCCCTATAATTCACCCCTCCACTTT. Its protein is CASSLQGPYNSPLHF.

The chain is built from TRBV7-3 and TRBJ1-2; maybe TRBD1 (5 bases). With 5 bases removed from V and 5 bases from J, the gap between germline ends came to 9 bases. The germline CDR1 and CDR2 sequences are SGHTA and FQGTGA. This CDR3 region has 12 residues. CDR3 sequence: CASSAQGYGYTF. CDR3 nucleotide sequence: TGTGCCAGCAGCGCGCAGGGTTATGGCTACACCTTC. The entire variable domain, with the rest obtained from reference TRBV7-3 and TRBJ1-2, is as follows: GAGVSQTPSNKVTEKGKYVELRCDPISGHTALYWYRQSLGQGPEFLIYFQGTGAADDSGLPNDRFFAVRPEGSVSTLKIQRTERGDSAVYLCASSAQGYGYTFGSGTRLTVV.

The chain employs TRBV28 and TRBJ1-4, with 11 bases lining up with TRBD1. Per germline, CDR1 MDHEN and CDR2 SYDVKM. V trimming: 3 bases; J trimming: 7 bases; junction bases outside the gene matches: 4. There are 15 residues in the CDR3. The CDR3 nucleotides read TGTGCCAGCAGTTTTGGGACAGGGGGAGCTGAAAAACTGTTTTTT. This translates into CASSFGTGGAEKLFF.

The CDR3 sequence is CASSLTRGRYNEQFF. CDR3 in DNA: TGTGCCAGCAGTTTAACGCGGGGACGTTACAATGAGCAGTTCTTC. The genes are TRBV28 and TRBJ2-1, with D perhaps matching TRBD2 (6 bases). Germline V lookup: CDR1 MDHEN, CDR2 SYDVKM. Trimming took off 2 bases at V and 4 bases at J, with 12 bases between the two ends. This CDR3 region has 15 residues.

This chain connects TRBV14 to TRBJ1-2, with 9 bases that match TRBD1. The CDR3 runs 14 residues. Germline V CDR1 and CDR2: SGHDN, FVKESK. Germline trimming cut 0 bases from V and 6 bases from J; bases unmatched to any gene: 2. DNA of the CDR3: TGTGCCAGCAGCCAAGAGTGGGACAGGGATGGCTACACCTTC. Its translation: CASSQEWDRDGYTF.

The chain uses TRBV10-3 and TRBJ1-2; 7 bases are shared with TRBD1. Germline lookup yields CDR1 ENHRY and CDR2 SYGVKD. V lost 8 bases and J lost 4; bases outside the gene matches: 13. The CDR3 covers 15 residues. The CDR3 sequence is CAIAGQTSPPYGYTF. The CDR3 bases are TGTGCCATCGCGGGACAGACATCTCCCCCCTATGGCTACACCTTC.

This chain connects TRBV7-9 to TRBJ1-3; D is possibly TRBD1 (6 bases). CDR3 length: 13 residues. Trimming took 5 bases from V and 2 from J, leaving 7 bases between them. The germline CDR1 and CDR2 sequences are SEHNR and FQNEAQ (reference sequence). The CDR3 nucleotides read TGTGCCAGCAGCCCAGGGGCTGGAAACACCATATATTTT. Translating gives CASSPGAGNTIYF.

The gene calls are TRBV28 and TRBJ1-5, with 7 nucleotides matching TRBD1. V lost 10 bases and J lost 3; bases outside the gene matches: 12. Looked up from germline, CDR1 is MDHEN and CDR2 is SYDVKM. The CDR3 runs to 15 residues. The DNA for the CDR3 is TGTGCCACGTGGGGAGACAGGGCCCTCAATCAGCCCCAGCATTTT. As protein: CATWGDRALNQPQHF. Looking up the rest from reference TRBV28 and TRBJ1-5 gives the full variable domain: DVKVTQSSRYLVKRTGEKVFLECVQDMDHENMFWYRQDPGLGLRLIYFSYDVKMKEKGDIPEGYSVSREKKERFSLILESASTNQTSMYLCATWGDRALNQPQHFGDGTRLSIL.

This clone was counted only a few times. The chain couples TRBV7-2 to TRBJ1-6; D remains ambiguous. Germline-derived CDR1 and CDR2 are SGHTA and FQGNSA. V was pared by 3 bases and J by 8 bases, with 5 bases between. CDR3 length equals 12 residues. Here the CDR3 DNA reads TGTGCCAGCAGCTTCTACGATTCACCCCTCCACTTT. Translation: CASSFYDSPLHF.

This clone appeared many times. V gene TRBV24-1 combines with J gene TRBJ2-1, with 13 positions matching TRBD2. There are 16 residues in the CDR3. The germline gives CDR1 KGHDR, CDR2 SFDVKD. Germline trimming cut 2 bases from V and 6 bases from J; bases unmatched to any gene: 3. The CDR3 here is CATSDSGTSGANEQFF. In DNA form, the CDR3 reads TGTGCCACCAGTGATTCCGGGACTAGCGGGGCCAATGAGCAGTTCTTC.

This chain links TRBV4-2 with TRBJ1-4; maybe TRBD1 (6 bases). CDR1 and CDR2 (germline): LGHNA, YNFKEQ. The V end lost 0 bases, the J end lost 8 bases, and 22 bases lay between the germline ends. The CDR3 has 18 residues. Here the CDR3 DNA reads TGTGCCAGCAGCCAAGAGGGGGGGCCAAAAGGTTCGGTGGAAAAACTGTTTTTT. Translated: CASSQEGGPKGSVEKLFF.